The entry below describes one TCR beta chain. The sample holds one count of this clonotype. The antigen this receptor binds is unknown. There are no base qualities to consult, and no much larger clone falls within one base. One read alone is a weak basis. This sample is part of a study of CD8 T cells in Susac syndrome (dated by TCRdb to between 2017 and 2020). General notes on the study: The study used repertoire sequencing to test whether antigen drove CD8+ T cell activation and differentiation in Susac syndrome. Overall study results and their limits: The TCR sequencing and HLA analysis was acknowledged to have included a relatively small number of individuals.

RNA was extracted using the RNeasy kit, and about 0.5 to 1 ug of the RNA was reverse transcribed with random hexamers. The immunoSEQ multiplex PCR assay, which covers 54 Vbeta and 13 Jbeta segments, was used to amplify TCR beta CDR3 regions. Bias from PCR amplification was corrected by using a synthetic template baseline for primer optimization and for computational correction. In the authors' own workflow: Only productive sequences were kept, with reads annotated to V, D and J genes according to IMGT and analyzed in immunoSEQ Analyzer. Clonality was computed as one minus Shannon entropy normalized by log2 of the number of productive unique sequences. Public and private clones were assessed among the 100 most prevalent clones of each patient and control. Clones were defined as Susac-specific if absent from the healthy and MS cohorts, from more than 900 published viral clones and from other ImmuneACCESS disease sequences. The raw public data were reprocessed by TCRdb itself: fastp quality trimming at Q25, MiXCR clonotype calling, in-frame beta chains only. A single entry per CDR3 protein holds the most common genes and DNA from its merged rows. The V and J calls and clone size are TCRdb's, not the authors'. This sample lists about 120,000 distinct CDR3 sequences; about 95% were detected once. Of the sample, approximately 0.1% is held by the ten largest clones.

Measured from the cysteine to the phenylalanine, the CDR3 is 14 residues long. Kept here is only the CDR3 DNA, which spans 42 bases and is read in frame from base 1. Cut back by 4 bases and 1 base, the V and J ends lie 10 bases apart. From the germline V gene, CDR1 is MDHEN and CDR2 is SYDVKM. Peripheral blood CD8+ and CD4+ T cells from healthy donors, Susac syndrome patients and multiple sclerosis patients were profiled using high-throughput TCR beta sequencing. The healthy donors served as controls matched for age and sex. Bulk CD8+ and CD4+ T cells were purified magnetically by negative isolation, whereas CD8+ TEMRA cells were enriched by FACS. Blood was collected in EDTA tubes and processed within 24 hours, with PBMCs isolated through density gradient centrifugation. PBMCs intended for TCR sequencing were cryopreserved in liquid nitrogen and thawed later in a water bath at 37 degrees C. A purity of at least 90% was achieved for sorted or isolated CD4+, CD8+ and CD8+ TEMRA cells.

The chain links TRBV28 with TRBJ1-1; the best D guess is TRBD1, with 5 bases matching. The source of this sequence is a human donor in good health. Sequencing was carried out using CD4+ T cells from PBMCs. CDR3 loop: CASSWSGRNTEAFF. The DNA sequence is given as TGTGCCAGCAGTTGGTCGGGGCGGAACACTGAAGCTTTCTTT.